What follows are 5 T cell receptor beta chains derived from one specimen sequenced in a study of T cells expressing NK-cell markers. Each CDR3 protein gets one entry in TCRdb, which reprocessed the 5' RACE reads and gives no DNA. This sample contains some 120,000 distinct CDR3 sequences. The sequenced material came from blood T cells: a sorted CD56 or NKG2C T cell subset, CD4+ or CD8+ T cells, or bulk PBMC T cells (not recorded which). The source is a woman aged 18 to 75 in good health.

J is TRBJ2-5 and V is TRBV27; TCRdb names TRBD1, which stays unverified in the absence of DNA. The CDR3 covers 12 residues. CDR1 MNHEY and CDR2 SMNVEV come from the germline V gene (reference sequence). This chain's CDR3 is CASSAGGGTQYF.

The rearrangement joins TRBV3-1 to TRBJ2-1; TCRdb selects TRBD2, and the lack of DNA leaves this call unchecked. Germline V CDR1 and CDR2: LGHDT, YNNKEL (reference sequence). The CDR3 loop spans 15 amino acids. The CDR3 protein is CASSPSWTSVYEQFF.

This chain uses TRBV4-3 with TRBJ2-7. There are 17 residues in the CDR3. Germline assignment: CDR1 LGHNA and CDR2 YSLEER. CDR3 loop: CASSQDLSGRGSYEQYF.

The chain combines TRBV11-1 with TRBJ2-5; the D call from TCRdb, TRBD2, cannot be confirmed without DNA. The CDR3 is made up of 16 amino acids. Per the germline V gene, CDR1 is SGHAT and CDR2 is FQDESV (reference sequence). This chain's CDR3 is CASSATSGRMGETQYF.

This rearrangement joins TRBV12-3 or TRBV12-4 to TRBJ1-1; TCRdb indicates TRBD1, and absent DNA this call remains unverified. The CDR3 consists of 15 residues. The CDR3 spells CASSFFGGMNTEAFF.